This is a list of T cell receptor beta chains from one sample in a study of cytomegalovirus exposure and HLA in healthy donors. Measured with immunoSEQ multiplex PCR; TCRdb has only the in-frame clones, and not every one. The table lists some 93,000 clones, about 78% of them singletons. The sample consisted of PBMCs. These receptors originate from a woman aged 40 to 50 in good health and CMV-seronegative. Both conserved end residues are trimmed from each CDR3.

j_gene	v_gene	CDR3aa
TRBJ1-2	TRBV29-1	SVEGPGSHGYT
TRBJ1-2	TRBV6-1	ASRSQGVGGYT
TRBJ1-1	TRBV19	ASTLGGWGTEAF
TRBJ2-1	TRBV6-6	ASSSGTSGYNEQF
TRBJ1-3	TRBV6-5	ASSSPELTGGNTIY
TRBJ1-4	TRBV7-9	ASRFNPGQGTEKLF
TRBJ1-2	TRBV6-5	ASSYSVGVGGYT
TRBJ2-1	TRBV19	ASARYNEQF
TRBJ1-1	TRBV19	ASSPRTGLAEGDTEAF
TRBJ2-5	TRBV28	ASSLRLAGVKTQY
TRBJ1-2	TRBV28	ASNSGSSGYT
TRBJ2-2	TRBV29-1	SVVIGEGTGELF
TRBJ1-2	TRBV6-5	ASSYNEHYGYT
TRBJ2-7	TRBV7-6	ASSLVVRAGYDEQY
TRBJ2-7	TRBV27	ASSQTSSYEQY
TRBJ2-7	TRBV10-1	ASSGAGYEQY
TRBJ2-1	TRBV15	ATSRARGQSNEQF
TRBJ1-2	TRBV27	ASRPTGDGRGYT
TRBJ2-2	TRBV27	ASSRVTGELF
TRBJ2-1	TRBV18	ASSPGTTSNEQF
TRBJ1-5	TRBV28	ASSFRGVGRNQPQH
TRBJ2-5	TRBV5-6	ASSWGTSGQETQY
TRBJ1-1	TRBV5-1	ASSFETGGFTEAF
TRBJ1-2	TRBV28	ASSFSPPGHGYT
TRBJ2-7	TRBV27	ASTLRGGLEQY
TRBJ2-6	TRBV11-2	ASSLIDRGTSGANVLT
TRBJ2-3	TRBV5-4	ASSPGGGQTDTQY
TRBJ1-1	TRBV7-9	ASSFPGNTEAF
TRBJ1-5	TRBV19	ASALRQTPTSNQPQH
TRBJ1-1	TRBV5-1	ASSLGYSTLNTEAF
TRBJ2-3	TRBV7-9	ASSAIGSGSTDTQY
TRBJ2-7	TRBV6-1	ASSARVIYEQY
TRBJ2-7	TRBV27	ASGGVGSYEQY
TRBJ1-1	TRBV5-5	ASSLRGGDTEAF
TRBJ1-2	TRBV29-1	SVELARGLGGYT
TRBJ2-5	TRBV5-8	ASSLLGHQKETQY
TRBJ1-5	TRBV19	ASSFRDRSGEPQH
TRBJ1-1	TRBV6-1	ASRETVNTEAF
TRBJ1-1	TRBV19	ASRDTKDTEAF
TRBJ1-4	TRBV10-3	AISDHPTNEKLF
TRBJ2-2	TRBV11-2	ASSLYWAGAGELF